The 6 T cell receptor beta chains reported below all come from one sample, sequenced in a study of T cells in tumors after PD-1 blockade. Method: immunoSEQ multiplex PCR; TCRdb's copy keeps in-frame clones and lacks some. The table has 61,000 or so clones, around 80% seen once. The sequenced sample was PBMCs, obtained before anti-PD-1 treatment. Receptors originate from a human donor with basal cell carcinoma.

The DNA for the CDR3 is TGTGCCAGTAGTCAAACAGGGAGAAGTGGCACCGGGGAGCTGTTTTTT. As protein: CASSQTGRSGTGELFF. V is TRBV19 and J is TRBJ2-2, with D perhaps TRBD1 (6 bases). V gave up 5 bases and J gave up 4 bases, with 17 bases separating them. The CDR3 loop spans 16 amino acids. CDR1 LNHDA and CDR2 SQIVND come from the germline V gene (reference sequence).

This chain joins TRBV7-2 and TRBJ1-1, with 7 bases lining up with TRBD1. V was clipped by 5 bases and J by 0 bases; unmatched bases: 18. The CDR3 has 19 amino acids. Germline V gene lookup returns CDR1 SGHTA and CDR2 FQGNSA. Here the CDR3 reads CASSPGWGRGSFMNTEAFF. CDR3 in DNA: TGTGCCAGCAGCCCCGGCTGGGGCAGGGGGTCTTTTATGAACACTGAAGCTTTCTTT.

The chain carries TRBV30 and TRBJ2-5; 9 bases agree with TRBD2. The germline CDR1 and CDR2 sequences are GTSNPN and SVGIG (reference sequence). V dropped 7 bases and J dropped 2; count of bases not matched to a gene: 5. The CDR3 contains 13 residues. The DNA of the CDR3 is TGTGCCTCCTCGGCGGGGGGGCAAGAGACCCAGTACTTC. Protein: CASSAGGQETQYF. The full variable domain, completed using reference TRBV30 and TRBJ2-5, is SQTIHQWPATLVQPVGSPLSLECTVEGTSNPNLYWYRQAAGRGLQLLFYSVGIGQISSEVPQNLSASRPQDRQFILSSKKLLLSDSGFYLCASSAGGQETQYFGPGTRLLVL.

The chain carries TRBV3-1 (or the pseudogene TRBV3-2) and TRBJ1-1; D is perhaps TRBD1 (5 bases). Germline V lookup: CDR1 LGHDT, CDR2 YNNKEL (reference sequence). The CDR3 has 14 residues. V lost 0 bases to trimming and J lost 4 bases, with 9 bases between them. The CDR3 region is CASSQDEGPTEAFF. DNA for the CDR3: TGTGCCAGCAGCCAAGATGAGGGGCCCACTGAAGCTTTCTTT.

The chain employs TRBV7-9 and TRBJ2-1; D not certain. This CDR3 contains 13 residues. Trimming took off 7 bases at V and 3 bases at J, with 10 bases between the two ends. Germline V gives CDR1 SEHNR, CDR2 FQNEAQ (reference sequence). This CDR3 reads CASTGAIYNEQFF. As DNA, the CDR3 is TGTGCCAGCACCGGAGCAATCTACAATGAGCAGTTCTTC.

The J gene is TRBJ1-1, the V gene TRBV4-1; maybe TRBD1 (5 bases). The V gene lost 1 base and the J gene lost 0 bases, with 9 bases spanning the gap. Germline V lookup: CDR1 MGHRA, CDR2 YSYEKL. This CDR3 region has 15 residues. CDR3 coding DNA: TGCGCCAGCAGCCAAGGGGAGGGGATGAACACTGAAGCTTTCTTT. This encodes CASSQGEGMNTEAFF.